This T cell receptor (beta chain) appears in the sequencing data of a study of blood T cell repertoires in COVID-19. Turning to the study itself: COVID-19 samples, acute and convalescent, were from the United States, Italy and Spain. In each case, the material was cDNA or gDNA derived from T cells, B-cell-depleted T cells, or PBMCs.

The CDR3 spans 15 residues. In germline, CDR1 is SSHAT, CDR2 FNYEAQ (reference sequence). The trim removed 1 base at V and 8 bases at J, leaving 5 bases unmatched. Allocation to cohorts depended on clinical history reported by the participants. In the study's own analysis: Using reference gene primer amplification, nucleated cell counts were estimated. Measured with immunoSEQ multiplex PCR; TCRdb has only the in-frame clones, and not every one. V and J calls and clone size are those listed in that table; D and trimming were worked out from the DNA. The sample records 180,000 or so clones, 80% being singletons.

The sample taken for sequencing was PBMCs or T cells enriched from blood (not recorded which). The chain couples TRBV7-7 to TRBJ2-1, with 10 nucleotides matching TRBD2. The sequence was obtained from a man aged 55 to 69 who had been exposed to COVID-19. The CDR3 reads CASSLVASGRDEQFF. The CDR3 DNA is TGTGCCAGCAGCTTAGTGGCTAGCGGGAGAGATGAGCAGTTCTTC.